Listed here are 5 T cell receptor beta chains from one sample, sequenced in a study of T cell repertoires in cytomegalovirus infection. Each CDR3 protein is one row after TCRdb ran MiXCR on the reads. The sample lists about 570,000 distinct CDR3 sequences; about 40% were seen once. Their antigen targets remain unknown. The material sequenced was cultured PBMCs, taken from culture after CMV antigen stimulation. The origin of the receptors is a human donor in good health (CMV status not recorded). Some clones in this sample may be carry-over from other donors' samples.

The rearrangement joins TRBV12-3 or TRBV12-4 to TRBJ2-2; 7 bases match TRBD2. This CDR3 is built from 16 residues. V shed 3 bases, J shed 0 bases, and the junction held 4 bases outside the gene matches. CDR3 sequence: CASSFNAGANTGELFF. The DNA of the CDR3 is TGTGCCAGCAGTTTTAACGCGGGGGCGAACACCGGGGAGCTGTTTTTT.

The chain has TRBV12-3 or TRBV12-4 and TRBJ1-3, with TRBD1 as a possible D gene (5 bases). This CDR3 region has 15 residues. V was trimmed by 6 bases and J by 0 bases, leaving 12 bases between them. CDR3 DNA: TGTGCCAGCAGCCCGGGGCTGAGCTCTGGAAACACCATATATTTT. Encoded protein: CASSPGLSSGNTIYF.

This clonotype showed up just a few times. This chain joins TRBV7-9 and TRBJ1-1, with TRBD1 matching over 10 bases. The CDR3 is 15 residues long. Germline values: CDR1 SEHNR, CDR2 FQNEAQ (reference sequence). V lost 5 bases to trimming and J lost 2 bases; unmatched junction nucleotides: 5. In DNA form, the CDR3 reads TGTGCCAGCAGCGGTCGGGACAGGGGTAACACTGAAGCTTTCTTT. Its translation is CASSGRDRGNTEAFF.

The rearrangement links TRBV12-3 or TRBV12-4 to TRBJ2-3; D call uncertain. This CDR3 is built from 13 residues. V gave up 5 bases and J gave up 6 bases, with 12 bases separating them. DNA of the CDR3: TGTGCCAGCAGTCGGTCATCCGGGGATACGCAGTATTTT. It codes for CASSRSSGDTQYF.

This clonotype was seen a few times. V and J are TRBV12-3 or TRBV12-4 and TRBJ2-1; TRBD1 might be the D (6 bases). There are 18 residues in the CDR3. Between the trimmed V and J ends, which lost 3 bases and 8 bases, there was a span of 26 bases. CDR3 sequence reads: CASSFAGSVGGTMDEQFF. The CDR3 coding sequence is TGTGCCAGCAGTTTTGCTGGGTCCGTAGGGGGTACAATGGATGAGCAGTTCTTC.